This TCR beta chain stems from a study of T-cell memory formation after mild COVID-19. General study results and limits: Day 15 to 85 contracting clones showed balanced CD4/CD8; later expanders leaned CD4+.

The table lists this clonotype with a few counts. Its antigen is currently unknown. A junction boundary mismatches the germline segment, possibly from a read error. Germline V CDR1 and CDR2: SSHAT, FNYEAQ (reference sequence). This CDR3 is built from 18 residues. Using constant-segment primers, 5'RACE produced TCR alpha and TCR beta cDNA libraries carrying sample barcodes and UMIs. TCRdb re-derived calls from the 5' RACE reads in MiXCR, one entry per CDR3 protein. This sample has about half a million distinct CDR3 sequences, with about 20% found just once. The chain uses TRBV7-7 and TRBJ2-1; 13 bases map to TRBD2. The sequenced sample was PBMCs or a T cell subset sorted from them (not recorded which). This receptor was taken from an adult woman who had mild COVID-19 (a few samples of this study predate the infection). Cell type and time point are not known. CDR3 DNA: TGTGCTAGCAGCTTAGGGGAACTAGCGGGAGGGAGAAACAATGAGCAGTTCTTC. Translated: CASSLGELAGGRNNEQFF.